This T cell receptor (beta chain) was identified during a study of T cell repertoires in cytomegalovirus infection. Across the whole study: The authors relied on CMV epitopes, both recently identified HLA-C-restricted and well-studied HLA-B-restricted. Findings and limits, study-wide: Pooled public TCR beta family frequency picked out CMV carriers with the relevant HLA.

TCRdb redid the calling of the reads with MiXCR, one entry per CDR3 protein. The table includes about a million distinct CDR3 sequences, around 32% detected once. This clonotype was seen a handful of times. What it binds is not known. V was cut by 7 bases and J by 3 bases, with 9 bases left in between. The CDR3 totals 13 residues. The V gene is TRBV12-3 or TRBV12-4, the J gene TRBJ2-2, with D uncertain. Sequenced here: cultured CD8+ T cells from PBMCs, sampled from culture after CMV antigen stimulation. This sequence was found in a human donor in good health (CMV status not recorded). Some clones in this sample may be carry-over from other donors' samples. The CDR3 coding sequence is TGTGCCAGCATCAGTGGATACACCGGGGAGCTGTTTTTT. Translated: CASISGYTGELFF.